This T cell receptor (beta chain) was profiled in a study of shared T cell receptors in the human thymus. TCRdb's table, derived via immunoSEQ multiplex PCR, lists solely in-frame clones and lacks some. The table lists approximately 400,000 clones, approximately 95% of them singletons, with roughly 0.021% in the top ten. Trimming left V 0 bases short and J 1 base short, with 10 bases between. Germline V gene sequence: CDR1 SNHLY, CDR2 FYNNEI. There are 15 residues in the CDR3. The V gene is TRBV2, the J gene TRBJ2-7; maybe TRBD2 (6 bases). This clonotype originated in a human donor. The sample comprised thymocytes. The CDR3 region has the DNA TGTGCCAGCAGTGAAGCGCGCGGGGTGTCCTACGAGCAGTACTTC. Amino acid sequence: CASSEARGVSYEQYF. Complete variable domain (other parts from reference TRBV2 and TRBJ2-7): EPEVTQTPSHQVTQMGQEVILRCVPISNHLYFYWYRQILGQKVEFLVSFYNNEISEKSEIFDDQFSVERPDGSNFTLKIRSTKLEDSAMYFCASSEARGVSYEQYFGPGTRLTVT.